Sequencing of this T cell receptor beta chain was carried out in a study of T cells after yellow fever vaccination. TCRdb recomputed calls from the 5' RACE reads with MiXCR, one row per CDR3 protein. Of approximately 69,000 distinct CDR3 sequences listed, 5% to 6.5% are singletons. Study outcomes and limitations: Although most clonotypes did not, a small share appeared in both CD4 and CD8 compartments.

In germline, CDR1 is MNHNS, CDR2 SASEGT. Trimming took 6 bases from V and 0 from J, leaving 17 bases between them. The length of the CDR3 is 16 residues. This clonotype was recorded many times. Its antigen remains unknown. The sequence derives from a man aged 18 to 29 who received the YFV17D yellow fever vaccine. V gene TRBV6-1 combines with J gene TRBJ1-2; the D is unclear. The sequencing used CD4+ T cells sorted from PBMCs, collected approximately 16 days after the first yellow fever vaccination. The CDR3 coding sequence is TGTGCCAGCAGCTTTGCGGTCAGAGTTACTAACTATGGCTACACCTTC. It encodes CASSFAVRVTNYGYTF.